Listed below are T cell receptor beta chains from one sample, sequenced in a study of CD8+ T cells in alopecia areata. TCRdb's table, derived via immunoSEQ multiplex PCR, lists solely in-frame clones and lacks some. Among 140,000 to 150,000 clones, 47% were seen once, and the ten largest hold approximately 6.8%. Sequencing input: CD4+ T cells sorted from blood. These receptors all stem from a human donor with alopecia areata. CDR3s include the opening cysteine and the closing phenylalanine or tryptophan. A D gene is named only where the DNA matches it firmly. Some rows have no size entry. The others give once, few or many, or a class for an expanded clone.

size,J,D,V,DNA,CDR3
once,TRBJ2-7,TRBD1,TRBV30,TGTGCCTCGCGACGGGACAGGGGAATCGAGCAGTACTTC,CASRRDRGIEQYF
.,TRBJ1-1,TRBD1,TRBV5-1,TGCGCCAGCAGCCAAAATACAGGGGATGGGACTGAAGCTTTCTTT,CASSQNTGDGTEAFF
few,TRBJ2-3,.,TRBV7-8,TGTGCCAGCAGCTTAAATCCGGGAGAGGGCACAGATACGCAGTATTTT,CASSLNPGEGTDTQYF
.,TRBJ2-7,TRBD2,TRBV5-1,TGCGCCAGCAGCTTGCTCCCTAGCGGGGCTTACGAGCAGTACTTC,CASSLLPSGAYEQYF
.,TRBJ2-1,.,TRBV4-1,TGCGCCAGCAGCCAAGATTCGGCGTTCTCCTACAATGAGCAGTTCTTC,CASSQDSAFSYNEQFF
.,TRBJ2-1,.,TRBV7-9,TGTGCCAGCAGCCCAAAGGGGCAGGCCAGCTCCTACAATGAGCAGTTCTTC,CASSPKGQASSYNEQFF
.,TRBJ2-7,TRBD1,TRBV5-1,TGCGCCAGCAGCATCCCTCGACAGGGCGGTACCTACGAGCAGTACTTC,CASSIPRQGGTYEQYF
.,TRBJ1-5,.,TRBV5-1,TGCGCCAGCAGCTTGGGAGACAATAGCAATCAGCCCCAGCATTTT,CASSLGDNSNQPQHF
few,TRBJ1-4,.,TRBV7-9,TGTGCCAGCAGCCCACCAGGGGTGTTTGAAAAACTGTTTTTT,CASSPPGVFEKLFF
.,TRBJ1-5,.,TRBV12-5,TGTGCTAGTGGCGACAATCAGCCCCAGCATTTT,CASGDNQPQHF
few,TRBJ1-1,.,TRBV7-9,TGTGCCAGCAGCTTAATGCAGGGCAAGAACACTGAAGCTTTCTTT,CASSLMQGKNTEAFF
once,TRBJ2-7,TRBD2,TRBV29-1,TGCAGCGTCCCCGGACTAGCCGGCTCCTACGAGCAGTACTTC,CSVPGLAGSYEQYF
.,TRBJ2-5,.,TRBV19,TGTGCCAGTAGTACCGCCGGGGAGACCCAGTACTTC,CASSTAGETQYF
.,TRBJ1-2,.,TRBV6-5,TGTGCCAGCAGTTATGTGGGGGCAAGGTTCAACTATGGCTACACCTTC,CASSYVGARFNYGYTF
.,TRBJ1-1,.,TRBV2,TGTGCCAGCAGTGATTGGCAAAACACTGAAGCTTTCTTT,CASSDWQNTEAFF
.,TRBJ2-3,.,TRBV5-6,TGTGCCAGCAGCGCCGTGAGGCTGACTAGCACAGATACGCAGTATTTT,CASSAVRLTSTDTQYF
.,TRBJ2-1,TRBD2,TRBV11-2,TGTGCCAGCAGCTTAGGGACTAGCCCTAACAATGAGCAGTTCTTC,CASSLGTSPNNEQFF
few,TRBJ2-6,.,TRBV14,TGTGCCAGCAGCCCCAGGGTGTCGGGGGCCAACGTCCTGACTTTC,CASSPRVSGANVLTF
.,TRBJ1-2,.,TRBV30,TGTGCCTGGAGTGTACGAGGGGTCCATGGCTACACCTTC,CAWSVRGVHGYTF
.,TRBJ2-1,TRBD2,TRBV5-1,TGCGCCAGCAGCTTGGGAGGTCGGCGGGGGGCCTCCTACAATGAGCAGTTCTTC,CASSLGGRRGASYNEQFF
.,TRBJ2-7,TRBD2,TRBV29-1,TGCAGCGCCGGCGGTAGCGGGAGCTACGAGCAGTACTTC,CSAGGSGSYEQYF
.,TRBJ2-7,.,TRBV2,TGTGCCAGCAAGGGAGGCTCCCTGGACCAAAATTACGAGCAGTACTTC,CASKGGSLDQNYEQYF
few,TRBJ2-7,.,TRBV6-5,TGTGCCAGCACCTCACGGGGCTCAGGGCCCGAGCAGTACTTC,CASTSRGSGPEQYF
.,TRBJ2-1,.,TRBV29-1,TGCAGCGTTGTTGAGGGTTTCAATGAGCAGTTCTTC,CSVVEGFNEQFF
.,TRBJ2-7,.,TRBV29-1,TGCAGCGTAATACAGGAGGGTCGGCCCTACGAGCAGTACTTC,CSVIQEGRPYEQYF
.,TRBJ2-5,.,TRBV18,TGTGCCAGCTCACGCCAAGAGACCCAGTACTTC,CASSRQETQYF
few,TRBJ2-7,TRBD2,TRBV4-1,TGCGCCAGCAGCCGGACTAGCGGATTTATAGGGCAGTACTTC,CASSRTSGFIGQYF
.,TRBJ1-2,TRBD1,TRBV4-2,TGTGCCAGCAGCCACGCCGGGACAGGGGAATTCTATGGCTACACCTTC,CASSHAGTGEFYGYTF
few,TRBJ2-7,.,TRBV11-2,TGTGCCAGCAGCTTCTCCCCGGGACCATCCTACGAGCAGTACTTC,CASSFSPGPSYEQYF
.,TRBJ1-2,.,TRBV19,TGTGCCACCCACTCAGGTAGAAACTATGGCTACACCTTC,CATHSGRNYGYTF
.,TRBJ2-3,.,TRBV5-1,TGCGCCAGCAGCTTGGGGAGGGCCGCGGATACGCAGTATTTT,CASSLGRAADTQYF
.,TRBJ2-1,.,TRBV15,TGTGCCACCAGCAGAGAGGCGGGGACGCCTTACAATGAGCAGTTCTTC,CATSREAGTPYNEQFF
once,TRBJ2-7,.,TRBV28,TGTGCCAGCAGTTTAAGAGGACGCGTCAAGACGCAGTACTTC,CASSLRGRVKTQYF
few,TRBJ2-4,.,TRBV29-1,TGCAGCGTCCTCCCGGCAGGAGAGGCCAAAAACATTCAGTACTTC,CSVLPAGEAKNIQYF
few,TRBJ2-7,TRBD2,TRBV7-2,TGTGCCAGCAGCTTAGTCTCCGGACTAGCATCCTACGAGCAGTACTTC,CASSLVSGLASYEQYF
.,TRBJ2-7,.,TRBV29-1,TGCAGCGTGAAGGGACATTCGAGCTCCTACGAGCAGTACTTC,CSVKGHSSSYEQYF
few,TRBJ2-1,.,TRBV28,TGTGCCAGCCGAACAGCCTACAATGAGCAGTTCTTC,CASRTAYNEQFF
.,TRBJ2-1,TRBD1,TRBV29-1,TGCAGCGTCGCGTCGACAGGGAGCTCCTACAATGAGCAGTTCTTC,CSVASTGSSYNEQFF
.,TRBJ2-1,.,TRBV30,TGTGCCTGGAGTGTAAGGAGGGCCCAGCAGTTCTTC,CAWSVRRAQQFF
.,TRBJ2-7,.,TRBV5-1,TGCGCCAGTACCACGAGGGGCGCTGGGGCCTACGAGCAGTACTTC,CASTTRGAGAYEQYF
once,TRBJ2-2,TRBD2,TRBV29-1,TGCAGCGTTGCCGTTACAGCGGGGGCGTCCGGGGAGCTGTTTTTT,CSVAVTAGASGELFF
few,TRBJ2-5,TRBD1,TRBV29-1,TGCAGCGTGGAACAGGGGAGACAAGAGACCCAGTACTTC,CSVEQGRQETQYF
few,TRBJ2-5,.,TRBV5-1,TGCGCCAGCAGCTTGCGGGAGACCCAGTACTTC,CASSLRETQYF
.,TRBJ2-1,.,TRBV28,TGTGCCAGCAGTCCCGACTTCGGGAGATCCTACAATGAGCAGTTCTTC,CASSPDFGRSYNEQFF
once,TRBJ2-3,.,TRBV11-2,TGTGCCAGCAGCTCCCTAGGAGGTACGCAGTATTTT,CASSSLGGTQYF
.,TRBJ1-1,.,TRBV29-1,TGCAGCGGGATTAAGTCCATCACGAACACTGAAGCTTTCTTT,CSGIKSITNTEAFF
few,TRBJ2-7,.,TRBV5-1,TGCGCCAGCAGCTCTCCCATTCACGGAGGGCCAGTCGAGCAGTACTTC,CASSSPIHGGPVEQYF
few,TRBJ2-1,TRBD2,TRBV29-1,TGCAGCGCCCGTACCCGACTAGCGGGGGCAAATGAGCAGTTCTTC,CSARTRLAGANEQFF
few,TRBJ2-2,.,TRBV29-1,TGCAGCGTGAGACAGAGCGCGAACACCGGGGAGCTGTTTTTT,CSVRQSANTGELFF